The 32 T cell receptor beta chains presented below share a single source sample, sequenced in a study of cytomegalovirus exposure and HLA in healthy donors. The PCR was carried out with 60 Vbeta primers and 13 Jbeta primers. Generated by immunoSEQ multiplex PCR, the TCRdb table keeps only in-frame clones and is missing some. The data contain 200,000 to 250,000 clones, around 89% of them singletons. Sequencing was done on a sample of PBMCs. The receptor source for this set is a woman aged 18-29 years in good health and CMV-seronegative.

This clone came up a few times. The sample contains more than one DNA sequence encoding this CDR3. The chain combines TRBV7-2 with TRBJ1-1; unclear D gene. Germline loops: CDR1 SGHTA, CDR2 FQGNSA. V lost 2 bases and J lost 0, with 4 bases in between. CDR3 length equals 13 residues. In DNA, the CDR3 is TGTGCCAGCAGCTTATCAGTGAACACTGAAGCTTTCTTT. Encoded protein: CASSLSVNTEAFF.

The V gene is TRBV7-8, the J gene TRBJ2-1, with D possibly being TRBD2 (5 bases). The V and J ends lost 5 bases and 6 bases respectively, with 20 bases between them. Germline V gene lookup returns CDR1 SGHVS and CDR2 FQNEAQ. The CDR3 has 16 amino acids. This chain's CDR3 is CASSLKRLKKLNEQFF. DNA of the CDR3: TGTGCCAGCAGCCTAAAGCGGCTTAAGAAACTCAATGAGCAGTTCTTC.

This chain connects TRBV5-4 to TRBJ1-1; TRBD1 agrees at 10 bases. CDR1 and CDR2 (germline): SGHNT, YYREEE (reference sequence). V gave up 0 bases and J gave up 4 bases; unmatched junction bases: 3. The CDR3 runs to 15 residues. CDR3 sequence: CASSLGQGALTEAFF. CDR3 nucleotide sequence: TGTGCCAGCAGCTTGGGACAGGGGGCTCTCACTGAAGCTTTCTTT.

This clone has just one count. The J gene is TRBJ2-6, the V gene TRBV30, with D uncertain. V shed 5 bases and J shed 0 bases, with 17 bases lying between them. This CDR3 has 17 residues. CDR1 and CDR2 (germline): GTSNPN, SVGIG (reference sequence). This chain's CDR3 is CAWDGTKLSSGANVLTF. CDR3 coding DNA: TGTGCCTGGGACGGTACTAAGCTCAGCTCTGGGGCCAACGTCCTGACTTTC.

This clone has more than one count but fewer than ten. This chain connects TRBV5-6 to TRBJ2-6; no clear D. CDR1 is SGHDT, CDR2 YYEEEE, per germline. This CDR3 region has 15 residues. The ends were cut back, 4 bases at V and 0 bases at J, with 8 bases in the middle. The CDR3 nucleotides are TGTGCCAGCAGCCTCCCTTACTCTGGGGCCAACGTCCTGACTTTC. It specifies CASSLPYSGANVLTF.

The rearrangement links TRBV7-8 to TRBJ2-3, with a possible D match to TRBD2 (6 bases). Germline CDR1 reads SGHVS; CDR2 reads FQNEAQ. The CDR3 has 15 amino acids. V was pared by 5 bases and J by 6 bases, with 18 bases between. CDR3 amino acids: CASSRGLLSWDTQYF. The DNA for the CDR3 is TGTGCCAGCAGCAGGGGACTCCTATCTTGGGATACGCAGTATTTT.

The chain carries TRBV7-9 and TRBJ1-3; D may be TRBD1 (5 bases). V dropped 6 bases and J dropped 2 bases, with 11 bases sitting between them. The CDR3 is 14 residues long. Germline CDR1 is SEHNR and CDR2 is FQNEAQ (reference sequence). CDR3 loop: CASRSDRTGNTIYF. The CDR3 DNA sequence: TGTGCCAGCAGGTCAGACAGAACTGGAAACACCATATATTTT.

This rearrangement joins TRBV7-2 to TRBJ1-4; a possible D gene is TRBD1 (5 bases). Trimming stripped 0 bases from V and 8 bases from J, with 10 bases between. CDR3 size: 14 residues. Germline loops: CDR1 SGHTA, CDR2 FQGNSA. As DNA, the CDR3 is TGTGCCAGCAGCTTAGCAGGGGAGGGCGAAAAACTGTTTTTT. Translating gives CASSLAGEGEKLFF. The full variable domain, its missing parts supplied by reference TRBV7-2 and TRBJ1-4, is GAGVSQSPSNKVTEKGKDVELRCDPISGHTALYWYRQSLGQGLEFLIYFQGNSAPDKSGLPSDRFSAERTGGSVSTLTIQRTQQEDSAVYLCASSLAGEGEKLFFGSGTQLSVL.

The chain recombines TRBV7-2 with TRBJ2-4, with D perhaps TRBD2 (5 bases). Per the germline V gene, CDR1 is SGHTA and CDR2 is FQGNSA. This CDR3 contains 17 residues. Trimming pared 5 bases from V and 3 bases from J, leaving 20 bases between. The CDR3 coding sequence is TGTGCCAGCAGCAAAGGGTACCCGGGAATGGGCAAAAACATTCAGTACTTC. This codes for CASSKGYPGMGKNIQYF.

V and J are TRBV5-1 and TRBJ2-7, with D possibly being TRBD1 (6 bases). V lost 4 bases, J lost 3 bases, and 11 bases lay in between. Germline V gene data show CDR1 as SGHRS and CDR2 as YFSETQ. CDR3 length equals 13 residues. CDR3 region: CASSPTGFYEQYF. The DNA of the CDR3 is TGCGCCAGCAGCCCAACAGGGTTCTACGAGCAGTACTTC.

This chain connects TRBV2 to TRBJ2-3; D is unclear. The CDR3 has 13 amino acids. The germline V and J ends were trimmed by 9 bases and 5 bases, with 15 bases remaining between them. The germline V gene has CDR1 SNHLY and CDR2 FYNNEI. CDR3 residues: CASSTRFVDTQYF. Here the CDR3 DNA reads TGTGCCAGTTCAACGCGGTTTGTAGATACGCAGTATTTT.

The chain uses TRBV27 and TRBJ2-7, with 12 bases lining up with TRBD2. Germline CDR1 and CDR2: MNHEY and SMNVEV (reference sequence). Trimming removed 4 bases from V and 1 base from J; junction bases left unmatched: 5. The CDR3 has 16 amino acids. The CDR3 here is CASSSTGLAGSYEQYF. CDR3 bases: TGTGCCAGCAGTTCTACAGGACTAGCGGGATCCTACGAGCAGTACTTC.

Details on this clone: Other DNA sequences within the sample encode an identical CDR3. The J gene is TRBJ1-2, the V gene TRBV9, with unresolved D. The CDR3 sequence is 13 residues long. In germline, CDR1 is SGDLS, CDR2 YYNGEE. Trimming left V 0 bases short and J 2 bases short, with 5 bases between. The CDR3 sequence: CASSVDSNYGYTF. The CDR3 nucleotides read TGTGCCAGCAGCGTAGACAGCAACTATGGCTACACCTTC.

The V and J genes are TRBV5-1 and TRBJ2-1; 9 bases map to TRBD2. Trimming at V came to 0 bases and at J to 7 bases, leaving 2 bases not matched to a gene. This CDR3 is 14 amino acids long. Germline V gene data show CDR1 as SGHRS and CDR2 as YFSETQ. The CDR3 region is CASSLGTSVNEQFF. CDR3 nucleotide sequence: TGCGCCAGCAGCTTGGGGACTAGCGTGAATGAGCAGTTCTTC.

The chain uses TRBV7-9 and TRBJ1-1; 7 bases line up with TRBD1. This CDR3 spans 13 amino acids. The germline V gene encodes CDR1 SEHNR and CDR2 FQNEAQ (reference sequence). The ends lost 8 bases at V and 4 bases at J; junction bases unmatched: 7. CDR3 region: CASATGRVTEAFF. The CDR3, as DNA: TGTGCCAGCGCGACAGGGCGTGTCACTGAAGCTTTCTTT.

The gene calls are TRBV2 and TRBJ2-7, with D tentatively TRBD1 (6 bases). Germline-derived CDR1 and CDR2 are SNHLY and FYNNEI. This CDR3 spans 14 amino acids. V was pared by 9 bases and J by 3 bases, with 18 bases between. This chain's CDR3 is CASHEQGSNYEQYF. In DNA form, the CDR3 reads TGTGCCAGTCACGAACAGGGATCAAACTACGAGCAGTACTTC. Drawing the rest from reference TRBV2 and TRBJ2-7, the complete variable domain is EPEVTQTPSHQVTQMGQEVILRCVPISNHLYFYWYRQILGQKVEFLVSFYNNEISEKSEIFDDQFSVERPDGSNFTLKIRSTKLEDSAMYFCASHEQGSNYEQYFGPGTRLTVT.

This rearrangement joins TRBV7-6 to TRBJ1-5; D unclear. The CDR3 length is 14 residues. V was trimmed by 1 base and J by 6 bases, leaving 10 bases between them. In germline, CDR1 is SGHVS, CDR2 FNYEAQ. This CDR3 reads CASSLDTSRQPQHF. The CDR3 coding sequence is TGTGCCAGCAGCTTAGATACGAGTCGTCAGCCCCAGCATTTT.

This clone has just a few counts. The rearrangement uses TRBV9 and TRBJ2-7, with D maybe TRBD1 (6 bases). Germline V gene sequence: CDR1 SGDLS, CDR2 YYNGEE. The CDR3 loop spans 11 amino acids. Trimming cost V 3 bases and J 6 bases, with 7 bases left between them. The CDR3 loop is CASSEGVEQYF. The CDR3 bases are TGTGCCAGCAGCGAGGGGGTCGAGCAGTACTTC.

The table lists this clone with a count of one. CDR3 in DNA: TGTGCCAGCAGCTTAAATAGCGGGACAGATACGCAGTATTTT. Protein product: CASSLNSGTDTQYF. V gene TRBV7-8 combines with J gene TRBJ2-3; the match to TRBD2 covers 7 bases. Trimming took 2 bases from V and 3 from J; bases not matched to a gene: 2. The CDR3 runs 14 residues. Germline CDR1 and CDR2: SGHVS and FQNEAQ.

Only one count was recorded for this clone. The J gene is TRBJ1-2, the V gene TRBV18, with D possibly matching TRBD1 (5 bases). The germline V gene encodes CDR1 KGHSH and CDR2 LQKENI. The CDR3 totals 19 residues. Trimming cost V 6 bases and J 1 base, with 27 bases left between them. The CDR3 protein is CASSQTATGRFDNNYGYTF. CDR3 bases: TGTGCCAGCTCCCAAACGGCAACAGGCAGATTCGACAATAACTATGGCTACACCTTC.

The chain couples TRBV6-1 to TRBJ2-7, with 10 positions matching TRBD2. Unmatched junction bases numbered 8, after V lost 7 bases and J lost 2 bases. This CDR3 is 15 amino acids long. Germline V gene data show CDR1 as MNHNS and CDR2 as SASEGT. This chain's CDR3 is CASTNLLAGTYEQYF. The CDR3 nucleotides read TGTGCCAGCACTAACCTACTAGCGGGAACCTACGAGCAGTACTTC.

This clone was counted once. The gene calls are TRBV5-1 and TRBJ2-3; 16 nucleotides line up with TRBD2. The CDR3 extends over 17 amino acids. The germline gives CDR1 SGHRS, CDR2 YFSETQ. V was clipped by 7 bases and J by 3 bases; unmatched bases: 8. Written as DNA, the CDR3 is TGCGCCAGCCCCGGGACTAGCGGGAGGGCGGGGACAGATACGCAGTATTTT. Its protein product is CASPGTSGRAGTDTQYF.

This rearrangement joins TRBV27 to TRBJ2-7, with TRBD2 matching over 8 bases. With 5 bases clipped from V and 2 bases from J, the junction kept 11 bases outside the gene matches. Per the germline V gene, CDR1 is MNHEY and CDR2 is SMNVEV (reference sequence). This CDR3 comprises 16 residues. CDR3 nucleotides: TGTGCCAGCAGTCTCAGTAGCGGGGTCGCACCCTACGAGCAGTACTTC. Its translation is CASSLSSGVAPYEQYF.

This chain joins TRBV5-8 and TRBJ2-2; 7 bases map to TRBD2. V was pared by 6 bases and J by 6 bases, with 14 bases of the junction left unmatched. This CDR3 contains 16 residues. Germline lookup yields CDR1 SGHTS and CDR2 YDEGEE. In DNA form, the CDR3 reads TGTGCCAGCATCGACCAGCCCAGCGGGATTGCCGGGGAGCTGTTTTTT. Protein product: CASIDQPSGIAGELFF. The complete variable domain, with remaining parts taken from reference TRBV5-8 and TRBJ2-2, reads EAGVTQSPTHLIKTRGQQATLRCSPISGHTSVYWYQQALGLGLQFLLWYDEGEERNRGNFPPRFSGRQFPNYSSELNVNALELEDSALYLCASIDQPSGIAGELFFGEGSRLTVL.

The rearrangement uses TRBV4-2 and TRBJ2-3, with 12 nucleotides matching TRBD2. The ends lost 2 bases at V and 5 bases at J; junction bases unmatched: 5. CDR3 size: 16 residues. The germline gives CDR1 LGHNA, CDR2 YNFKEQ. The CDR3 region is CASSQTTSGSIDTQYF. CDR3 sequence (DNA): TGTGCCAGCAGCCAAACGACTAGCGGGAGTATAGATACGCAGTATTTT.

V gene TRBV2 combines with J gene TRBJ2-3, with D possibly being TRBD2 (6 bases). Germline V gene sequence: CDR1 SNHLY, CDR2 FYNNEI. The V end was cut by 2 bases, the J end by 4 bases, with 13 bases between. CDR3 size: 15 residues. The CDR3 bases are TGTGCCAGCAGTGAATCCCCACTAGCCGCAGATACGCAGTATTTT. Amino acids: CASSESPLAADTQYF. The variable domain in full, completed from reference TRBV2 and TRBJ2-3, reads EPEVTQTPSHQVTQMGQEVILRCVPISNHLYFYWYRQILGQKVEFLVSFYNNEISEKSEIFDDQFSVERPDGSNFTLKIRSTKLEDSAMYFCASSESPLAADTQYFGPGTRLTVL.

The chain carries TRBV5-1 and TRBJ2-6; TRBD2 aligns across 10 bases. The CDR3 has 18 amino acids. Trimming at V came to 2 bases and at J to 0 bases, leaving 5 bases not matched to a gene. Per the germline V gene, CDR1 is SGHRS and CDR2 is YFSETQ. CDR3 sequence reads: CASSFLAGVSSGANVLTF. The CDR3 DNA is TGCGCCAGCAGCTTCCTAGCGGGAGTCTCCTCTGGGGCCAACGTCCTGACTTTC.

The chain uses TRBV7-2 and TRBJ2-5, with D possibly TRBD1 on 6 matching bases. The CDR3 runs 15 residues. V lost 3 bases and J 2 bases, leaving 13 bases between the germline ends. Germline V gene data show CDR1 as SGHTA and CDR2 as FQGNSA. The CDR3 sequence is CASSFSGQTQETQYF. In nucleotides, the CDR3 is TGTGCCAGCAGCTTCTCTGGACAGACTCAAGAGACCCAGTACTTC.

The rearrangement links TRBV9 to TRBJ2-2, with 8 nucleotides matching TRBD1. J was trimmed by 5 bases and V by 4 bases; bases with no gene match: 10. CDR3 length: 16 residues. The germline V gene has CDR1 SGDLS and CDR2 YYNGEE. CDR3 DNA sequence: TGTGCCAGCAGCTCAGTGACAGGGGCGGATACCGGGGAGCTGTTTTTT. This sequence encodes CASSSVTGADTGELFF. The full variable domain, rest sourced from reference TRBV9 and TRBJ2-2, is DSGVTQTPKHLITATGQRVTLRCSPRSGDLSVYWYQQSLDQGLQFLIQYYNGEERAKGNILERFSAQQFPDLHSELNLSSLELGDSALYFCASSSVTGADTGELFFGEGSRLTVL.

A note on this clone: Other nucleotide sequences from this sample produce the same CDR3. V is TRBV9 and J is TRBJ2-7, with 7 nucleotides matching TRBD1. CDR3 size: 14 residues. After removal of 0 bases from V and 1 base from J, the junction contained 1 base not matched to a gene. Germline CDR1 reads SGDLS; CDR2 reads YYNGEE. The CDR3 region is CASSVGDSSYEQYF. CDR3 nucleotide sequence: TGTGCCAGCAGCGTAGGGGACAGTTCCTACGAGCAGTACTTC.

This clone was counted a few times. This chain's CDR3 is CASSETAGLDYEQYF. Written as DNA, the CDR3 is TGTGCCAGCAGCGAGACAGCGGGTTTAGACTACGAGCAGTACTTC. The chain carries TRBV9 and TRBJ2-7; perhaps TRBD2 as D (6 bases). Germline V gene sequence: CDR1 SGDLS, CDR2 YYNGEE. The CDR3 has 15 amino acids. Between the trimmed V and J ends, which lost 3 bases and 3 bases, there was a span of 16 bases.

The chain employs TRBV6-5 and TRBJ1-2; D unclear. Between the trimmed V and J ends, which lost 6 bases and 4 bases, there was a span of 9 bases. The germline gives CDR1 MNHEY, CDR2 SVGAGI. There are 12 residues in the CDR3. CDR3 region: CASRTGSYGYTF. CDR3 in DNA: TGTGCCAGCAGGACCGGGTCCTATGGCTACACCTTC.